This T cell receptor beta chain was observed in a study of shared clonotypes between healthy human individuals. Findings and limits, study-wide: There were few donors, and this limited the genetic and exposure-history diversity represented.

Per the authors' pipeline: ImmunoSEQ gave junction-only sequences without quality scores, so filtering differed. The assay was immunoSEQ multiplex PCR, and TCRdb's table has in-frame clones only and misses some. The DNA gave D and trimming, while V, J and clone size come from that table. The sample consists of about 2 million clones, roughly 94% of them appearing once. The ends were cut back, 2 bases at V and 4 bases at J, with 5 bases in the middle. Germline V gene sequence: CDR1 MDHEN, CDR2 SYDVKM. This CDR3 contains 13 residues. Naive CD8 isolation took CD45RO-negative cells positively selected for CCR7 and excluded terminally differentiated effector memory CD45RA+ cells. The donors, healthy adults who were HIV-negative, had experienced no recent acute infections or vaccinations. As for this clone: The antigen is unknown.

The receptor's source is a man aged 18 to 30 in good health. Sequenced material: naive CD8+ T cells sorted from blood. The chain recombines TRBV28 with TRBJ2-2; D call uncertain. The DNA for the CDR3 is TGTGCCAGCAGTTTAACTCGCACCGGGGAGCTGTTTTTT. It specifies CASSLTRTGELFF. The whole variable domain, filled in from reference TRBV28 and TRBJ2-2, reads DVKVTQSSRYLVKRTGEKVFLECVQDMDHENMFWYRQDPGLGLRLIYFSYDVKMKEKGDIPEGYSVSREKKERFSLILESASTNQTSMYLCASSLTRTGELFFGEGSRLTVL.